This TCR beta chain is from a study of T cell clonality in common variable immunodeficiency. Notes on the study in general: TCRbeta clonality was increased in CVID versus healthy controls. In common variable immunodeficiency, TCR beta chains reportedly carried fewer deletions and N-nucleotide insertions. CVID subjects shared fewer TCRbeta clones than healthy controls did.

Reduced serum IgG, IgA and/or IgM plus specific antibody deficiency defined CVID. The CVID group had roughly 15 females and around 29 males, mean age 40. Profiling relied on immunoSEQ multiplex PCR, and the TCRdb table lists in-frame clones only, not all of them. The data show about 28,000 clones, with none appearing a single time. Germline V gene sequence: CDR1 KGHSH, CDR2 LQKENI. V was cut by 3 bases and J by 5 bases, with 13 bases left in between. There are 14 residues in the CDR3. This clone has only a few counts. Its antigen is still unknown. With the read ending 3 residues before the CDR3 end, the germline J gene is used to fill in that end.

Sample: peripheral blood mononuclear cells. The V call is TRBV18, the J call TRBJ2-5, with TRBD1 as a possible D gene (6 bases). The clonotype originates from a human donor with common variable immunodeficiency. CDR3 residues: CASSPPGAPETQYF. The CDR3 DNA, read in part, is TGTGCCAGCTCACCGCCAGGGGCGCCGGAGACC.